Listed below are T cell receptor beta chains from one sample, sequenced in a study of blood T cell repertoires in COVID-19. Some clones are missing from TCRdb's copy, which holds only in-frame ones; the method was immunoSEQ multiplex PCR. The data show a few hundred thousand clones, around 89% seen once. Source material: PBMCs or T cells enriched from blood (not recorded which). These receptors came from a woman aged 18-29 years who had recovered from COVID-19. Each CDR3 is given with its conserved first and last residue. The order of the fields is J gene, CDR3 length, clone size, D gene, V gene, CDR3 protein, CDR3 DNA. D genes are given only for firm matches. Some rows mark clone size as missing; the rest say once, few, many or name a class of expanded clone.

j_gene: TRBJ2-5
len: 14
abundance: .
d_gene: .
v_gene: TRBV6-2/TRBV6-3
CDR3aa: CASSYYRGTETQYF
CDR3nt: TGTGCCAGCAGTTACTATAGGGGCACGGAGACCCAGTACTTC

j_gene: TRBJ1-5
len: 13
abundance: .
d_gene: .
v_gene: TRBV30
CDR3aa: CAWSPIQGGNQHF
CDR3nt: TGTGCCTGGAGTCCGATTCAGGGTGGTAACCAGCATTTT

j_gene: TRBJ1-2
len: 11
abundance: .
d_gene: .
v_gene: TRBV6-1
CDR3aa: CASSEAGANTF
CDR3nt: TGTGCCAGCAGTGAAGCGGGGGCGAACACCTTC

j_gene: TRBJ1-5
len: 16
abundance: .
d_gene: .
v_gene: TRBV28
CDR3aa: CASSRIQGNGNQPQHF
CDR3nt: TGTGCCAGCAGCCGAATACAGGGTAACGGCAATCAGCCCCAGCATTTT

j_gene: TRBJ1-1
len: 16
abundance: .
d_gene: .
v_gene: TRBV15
CDR3aa: CATSRVRLPLGTEAFF
CDR3nt: TGTGCCACCAGCAGAGTCCGGCTCCCCCTCGGGACTGAAGCTTTCTTT

j_gene: TRBJ2-2
len: 14
abundance: .
d_gene: .
v_gene: TRBV9
CDR3aa: CASSDRSNTGELFF
CDR3nt: TGTGCCAGCAGTGATCGGTCGAACACCGGGGAGCTGTTTTTT

j_gene: TRBJ2-7
len: 15
abundance: .
d_gene: .
v_gene: TRBV10-1
CDR3aa: CTSSDNPGDPGEQYF
CDR3nt: TGCACCAGCAGTGATAATCCCGGGGATCCGGGCGAGCAGTACTTC

j_gene: TRBJ2-2
len: 17
abundance: .
d_gene: TRBD2
v_gene: TRBV9
CDR3aa: CASSVGLAGDYTGELFF
CDR3nt: TGTGCCAGCAGCGTAGGGCTAGCGGGGGACTACACCGGGGAGCTGTTTTTT

j_gene: TRBJ1-5
len: 13
abundance: .
d_gene: .
v_gene: TRBV3-1/TRBV3-2
CDR3aa: CASSQAGDQPQHF
CDR3nt: TGTGCCAGCAGCCAGGCGGGAGATCAGCCCCAGCATTTT

j_gene: TRBJ2-5
len: 13
abundance: .
d_gene: .
v_gene: TRBV5-1
CDR3aa: CASSSDPAETQYF
CDR3nt: TGCGCCAGCAGCTCAGATCCTGCCGAGACCCAGTACTTC

j_gene: TRBJ1-1
len: 13
abundance: .
d_gene: .
v_gene: TRBV28
CDR3aa: CASSLTYGAEAFF
CDR3nt: TGTGCCAGCAGCCTCACCTATGGAGCTGAAGCTTTCTTT

j_gene: TRBJ1-1
len: 16
abundance: .
d_gene: .
v_gene: TRBV3-1/TRBV3-2
CDR3aa: CASSQGAMALNTEAFF
CDR3nt: TGTGCCAGCAGCCAAGGGGCTATGGCCCTAAACACTGAAGCTTTCTTT

j_gene: TRBJ1-1
len: 15
abundance: .
d_gene: .
v_gene: TRBV9
CDR3aa: CASSVEGRVVTEAFF
CDR3nt: TGTGCCAGCAGCGTAGAGGGCAGGGTGGTGACTGAAGCTTTCTTT

j_gene: TRBJ2-1
len: 12
abundance: .
d_gene: TRBD1
v_gene: TRBV11-2
CDR3aa: CASRPTGNEQFF
CDR3nt: TGTGCCAGCAGGCCGACAGGGAATGAGCAGTTCTTC

j_gene: TRBJ1-2
len: 14
abundance: .
d_gene: .
v_gene: TRBV15
CDR3aa: CATSRDTASYGYTF
CDR3nt: TGTGCCACCAGCAGAGATACAGCATCCTATGGCTACACCTTC

j_gene: TRBJ2-1
len: 15
abundance: .
d_gene: .
v_gene: TRBV5-1
CDR3aa: CASSPGGLSYNEQFF
CDR3nt: TGCGCCAGCAGCCCCGGGGGTTTATCCTACAATGAGCAGTTCTTC

j_gene: TRBJ1-5
len: 15
abundance: few
d_gene: .
v_gene: TRBV4-1
CDR3aa: CASRGAGEGHQPQHF
CDR3nt: TGCGCCAGCAGGGGGGCAGGTGAGGGTCATCAGCCCCAGCATTTT

j_gene: TRBJ2-7
len: 16
abundance: .
d_gene: TRBD2
v_gene: TRBV4-1
CDR3aa: CASSLGLAGLTYEQYF
CDR3nt: TGCGCCAGCAGCCTAGGACTAGCGGGGTTAACCTACGAGCAGTACTTC

j_gene: TRBJ1-2
len: 13
abundance: few
d_gene: .
v_gene: TRBV27
CDR3aa: CASSLRQGHGYTF
CDR3nt: TGTGCCAGCAGTTTACGTCAGGGTCATGGCTACACCTTC

j_gene: TRBJ2-7
len: 12
abundance: once
d_gene: .
v_gene: TRBV5-1
CDR3aa: CACRDTSYEQYF
CDR3nt: TGCGCCTGCCGGGACACCTCCTACGAGCAGTACTTC

j_gene: TRBJ2-1
len: 17
abundance: .
d_gene: .
v_gene: TRBV24-1
CDR3aa: CATSVVAGAPRYNEQFF
CDR3nt: TGTGCCACCAGTGTGGTGGCGGGGGCCCCGAGATACAATGAGCAGTTCTTC

j_gene: TRBJ2-2
len: 14
abundance: .
d_gene: .
v_gene: TRBV4-1
CDR3aa: CASSQLTGDGELFF
CDR3nt: TGCGCCAGCAGCCAACTAACGGGGGACGGGGAGCTGTTTTTT